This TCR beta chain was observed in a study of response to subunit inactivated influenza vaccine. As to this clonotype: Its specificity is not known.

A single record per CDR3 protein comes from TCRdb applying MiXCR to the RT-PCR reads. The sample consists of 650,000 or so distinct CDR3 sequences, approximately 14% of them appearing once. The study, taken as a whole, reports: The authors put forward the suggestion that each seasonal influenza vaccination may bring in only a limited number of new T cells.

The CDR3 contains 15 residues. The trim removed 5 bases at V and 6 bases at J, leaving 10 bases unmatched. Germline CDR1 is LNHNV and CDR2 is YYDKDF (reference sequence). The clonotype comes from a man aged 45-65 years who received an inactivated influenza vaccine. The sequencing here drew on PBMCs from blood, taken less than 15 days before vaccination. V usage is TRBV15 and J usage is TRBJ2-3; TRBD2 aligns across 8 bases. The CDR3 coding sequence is TGTGCCACCAGCTTCGGACCGGGGGGGACCGATACGCAGTATTTT. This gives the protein CATSFGPGGTDTQYF.